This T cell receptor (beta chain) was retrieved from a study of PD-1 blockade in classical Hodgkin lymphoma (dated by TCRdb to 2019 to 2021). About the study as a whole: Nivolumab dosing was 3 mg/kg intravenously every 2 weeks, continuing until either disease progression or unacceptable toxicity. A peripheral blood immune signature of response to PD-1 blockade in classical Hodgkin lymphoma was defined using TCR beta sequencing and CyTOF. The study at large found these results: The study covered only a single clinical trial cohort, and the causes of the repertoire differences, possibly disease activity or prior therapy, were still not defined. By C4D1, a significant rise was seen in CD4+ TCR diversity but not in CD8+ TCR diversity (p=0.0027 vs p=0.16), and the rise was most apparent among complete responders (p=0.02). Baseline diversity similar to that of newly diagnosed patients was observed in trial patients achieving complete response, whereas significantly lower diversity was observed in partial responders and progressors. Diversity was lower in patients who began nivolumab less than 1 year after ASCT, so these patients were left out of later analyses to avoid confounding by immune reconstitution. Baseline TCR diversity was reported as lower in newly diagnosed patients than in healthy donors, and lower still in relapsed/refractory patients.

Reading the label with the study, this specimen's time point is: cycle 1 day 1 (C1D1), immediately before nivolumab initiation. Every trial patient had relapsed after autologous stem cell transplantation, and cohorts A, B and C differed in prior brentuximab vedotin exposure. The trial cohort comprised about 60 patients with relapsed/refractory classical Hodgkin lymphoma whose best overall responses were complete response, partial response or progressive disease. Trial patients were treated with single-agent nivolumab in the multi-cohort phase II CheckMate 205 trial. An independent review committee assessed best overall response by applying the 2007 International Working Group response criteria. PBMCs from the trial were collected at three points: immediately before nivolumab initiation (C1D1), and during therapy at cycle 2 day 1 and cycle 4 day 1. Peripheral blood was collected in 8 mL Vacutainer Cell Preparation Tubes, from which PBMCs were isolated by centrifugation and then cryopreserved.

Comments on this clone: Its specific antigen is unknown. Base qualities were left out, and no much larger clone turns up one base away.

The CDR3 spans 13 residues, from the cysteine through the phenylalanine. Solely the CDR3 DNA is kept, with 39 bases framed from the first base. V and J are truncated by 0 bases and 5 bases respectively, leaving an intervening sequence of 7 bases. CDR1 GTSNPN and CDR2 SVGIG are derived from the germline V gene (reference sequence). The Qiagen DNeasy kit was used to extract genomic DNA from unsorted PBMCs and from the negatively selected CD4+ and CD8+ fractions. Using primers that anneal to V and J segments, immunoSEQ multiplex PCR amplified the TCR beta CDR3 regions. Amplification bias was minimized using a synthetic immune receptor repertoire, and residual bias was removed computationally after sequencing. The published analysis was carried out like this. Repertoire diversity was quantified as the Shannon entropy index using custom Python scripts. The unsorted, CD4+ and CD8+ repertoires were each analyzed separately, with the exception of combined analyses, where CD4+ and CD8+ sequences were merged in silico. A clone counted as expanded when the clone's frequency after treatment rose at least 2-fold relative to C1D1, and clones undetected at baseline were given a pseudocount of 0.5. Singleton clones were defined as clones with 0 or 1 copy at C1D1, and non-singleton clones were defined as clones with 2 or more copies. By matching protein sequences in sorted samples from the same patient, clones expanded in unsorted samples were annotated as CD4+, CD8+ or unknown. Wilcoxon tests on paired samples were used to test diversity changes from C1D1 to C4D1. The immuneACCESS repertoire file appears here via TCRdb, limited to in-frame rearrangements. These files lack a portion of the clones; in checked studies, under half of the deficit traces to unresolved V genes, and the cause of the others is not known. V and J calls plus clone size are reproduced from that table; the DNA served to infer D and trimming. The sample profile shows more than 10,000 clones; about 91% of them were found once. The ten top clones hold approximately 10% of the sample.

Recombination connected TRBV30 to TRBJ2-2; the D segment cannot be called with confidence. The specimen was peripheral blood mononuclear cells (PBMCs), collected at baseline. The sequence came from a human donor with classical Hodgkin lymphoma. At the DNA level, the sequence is TGTGCCTGGAGTGTAGCCGAAACCGGGGAGCTGTTTTTT. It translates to CAWSVAETGELFF.